What follows describes a single T cell receptor beta chain. Germline CDR1 MNHEY, CDR2 SMNVEV (reference sequence). This CDR3 contains 12 residues. Trimming removed 5 bases at V and 5 bases at J, with 10 bases between. Some clones are missing from TCRdb's copy, which holds only in-frame ones; the method was immunoSEQ multiplex PCR. Here the sample spans about 79,000 clones, approximately 94% being singletons. The source of the sample is a study of technical replicates of blood from several donors. This chain connects TRBV27 to TRBJ2-7; tentative D call: TRBD1 (6 bases). The receptor's source is a human donor in good health. Sequenced sample: T cells isolated from PBMCs. Written as DNA, the CDR3 is TGTGCCAGCAGTCCTGGGGGCGACGAGCAGTACTTC. Its protein is CASSPGGDEQYF.